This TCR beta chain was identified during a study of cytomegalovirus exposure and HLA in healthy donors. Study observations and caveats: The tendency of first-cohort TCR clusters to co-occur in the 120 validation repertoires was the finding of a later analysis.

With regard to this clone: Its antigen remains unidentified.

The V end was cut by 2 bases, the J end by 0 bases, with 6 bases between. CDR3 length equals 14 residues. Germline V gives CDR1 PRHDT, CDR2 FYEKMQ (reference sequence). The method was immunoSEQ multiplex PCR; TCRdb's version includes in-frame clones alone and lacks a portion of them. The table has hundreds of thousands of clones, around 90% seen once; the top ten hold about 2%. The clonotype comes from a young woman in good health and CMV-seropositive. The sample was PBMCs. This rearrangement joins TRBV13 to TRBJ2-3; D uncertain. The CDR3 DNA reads TGTGCCAGCAGCTTAAGAGAAAGCACAGATACGCAGTATTTT. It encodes CASSLRESTDTQYF.